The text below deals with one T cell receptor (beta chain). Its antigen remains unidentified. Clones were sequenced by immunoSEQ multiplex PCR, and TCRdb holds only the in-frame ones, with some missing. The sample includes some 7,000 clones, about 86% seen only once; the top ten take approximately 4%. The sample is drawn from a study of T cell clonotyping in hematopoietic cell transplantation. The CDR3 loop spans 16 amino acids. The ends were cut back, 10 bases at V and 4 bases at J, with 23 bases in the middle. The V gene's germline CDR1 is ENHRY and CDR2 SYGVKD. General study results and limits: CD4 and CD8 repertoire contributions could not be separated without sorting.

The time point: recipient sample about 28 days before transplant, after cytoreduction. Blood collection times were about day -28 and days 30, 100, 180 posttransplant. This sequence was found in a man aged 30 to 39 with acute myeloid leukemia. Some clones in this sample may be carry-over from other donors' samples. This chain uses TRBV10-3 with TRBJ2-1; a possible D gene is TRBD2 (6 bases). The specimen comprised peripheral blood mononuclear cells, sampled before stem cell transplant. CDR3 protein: CATTEGPPQAYNEQFF. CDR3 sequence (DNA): TGTGCCACGACGGAGGGACCACCCCAGGCTTACAATGAGCAGTTCTTC.